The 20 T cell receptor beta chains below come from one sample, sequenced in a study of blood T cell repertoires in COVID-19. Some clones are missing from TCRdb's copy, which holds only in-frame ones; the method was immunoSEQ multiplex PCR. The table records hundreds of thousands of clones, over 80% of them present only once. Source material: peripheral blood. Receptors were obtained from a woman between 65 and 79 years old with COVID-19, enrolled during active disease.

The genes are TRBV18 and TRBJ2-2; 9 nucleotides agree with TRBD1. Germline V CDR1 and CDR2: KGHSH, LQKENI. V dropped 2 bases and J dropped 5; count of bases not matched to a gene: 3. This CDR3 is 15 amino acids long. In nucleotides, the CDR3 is TGTGCCAGCTCACCAGGAGGACAGGGGACCGGGGAGCTGTTTTTT. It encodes CASSPGGQGTGELFF.

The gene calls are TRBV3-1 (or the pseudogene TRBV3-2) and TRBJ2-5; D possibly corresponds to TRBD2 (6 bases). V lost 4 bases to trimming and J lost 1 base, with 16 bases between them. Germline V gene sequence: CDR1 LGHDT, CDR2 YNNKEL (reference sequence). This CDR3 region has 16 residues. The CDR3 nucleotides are TGTGCCAGCAGCCGGCGGGGCGGGCGGTCCCAAGAGACCCAGTACTTC. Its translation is CASSRRGGRSQETQYF.

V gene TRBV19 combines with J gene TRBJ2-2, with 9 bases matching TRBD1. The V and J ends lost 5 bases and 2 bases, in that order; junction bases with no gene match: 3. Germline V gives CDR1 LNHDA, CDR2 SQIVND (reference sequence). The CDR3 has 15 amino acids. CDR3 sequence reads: CASSGDRVNTGELFF. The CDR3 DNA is TGTGCCAGTAGTGGGGACAGGGTCAACACCGGGGAGCTGTTTTTT.

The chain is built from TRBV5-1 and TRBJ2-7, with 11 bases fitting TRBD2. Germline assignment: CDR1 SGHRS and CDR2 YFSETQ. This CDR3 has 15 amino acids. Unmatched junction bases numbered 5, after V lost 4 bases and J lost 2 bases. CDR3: CASSTNSGRAYEQYF. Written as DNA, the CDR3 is TGCGCCAGCAGCACCAATAGCGGGAGGGCCTACGAGCAGTACTTC.

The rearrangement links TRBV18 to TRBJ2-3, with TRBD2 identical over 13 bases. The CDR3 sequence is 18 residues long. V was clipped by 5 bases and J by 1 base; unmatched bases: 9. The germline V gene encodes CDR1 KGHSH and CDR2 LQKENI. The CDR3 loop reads CASSVAGTSGVGTDTQYF. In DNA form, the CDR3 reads TGTGCCAGCTCAGTAGCCGGGACTAGCGGGGTCGGCACAGATACGCAGTATTTT.

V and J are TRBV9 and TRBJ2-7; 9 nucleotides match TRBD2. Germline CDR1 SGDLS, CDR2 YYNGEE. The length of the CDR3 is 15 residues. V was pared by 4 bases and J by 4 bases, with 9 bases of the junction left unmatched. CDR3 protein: CASSPEASGAYEQYF. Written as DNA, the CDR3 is TGTGCCAGCAGCCCCGAGGCTAGCGGGGCATACGAGCAGTACTTC.

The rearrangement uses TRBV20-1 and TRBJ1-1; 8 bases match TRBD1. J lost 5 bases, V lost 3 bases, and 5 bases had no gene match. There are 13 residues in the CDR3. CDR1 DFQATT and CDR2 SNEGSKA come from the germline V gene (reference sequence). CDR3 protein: CSASYTGGTEAFF. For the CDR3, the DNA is TGCAGTGCTAGTTATACAGGGGGGACTGAAGCTTTCTTT.

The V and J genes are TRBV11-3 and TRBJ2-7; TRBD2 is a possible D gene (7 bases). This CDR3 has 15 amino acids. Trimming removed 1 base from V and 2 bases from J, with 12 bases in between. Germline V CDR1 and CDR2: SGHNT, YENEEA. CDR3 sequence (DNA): TGTGCCAGCAGCTTAGGGGGGGGCGGCACCTACGAGCAGTACTTC. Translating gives CASSLGGGGTYEQYF.

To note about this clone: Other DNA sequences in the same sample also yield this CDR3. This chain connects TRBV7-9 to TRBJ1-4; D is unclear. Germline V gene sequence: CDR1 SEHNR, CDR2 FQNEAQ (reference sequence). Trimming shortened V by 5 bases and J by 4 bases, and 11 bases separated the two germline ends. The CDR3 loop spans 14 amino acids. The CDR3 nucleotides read TGTGCCAGCAGCCTCGGTCGGGTTAATGAAAAACTGTTTTTT. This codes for CASSLGRVNEKLFF. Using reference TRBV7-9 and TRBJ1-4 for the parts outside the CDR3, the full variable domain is DTGVSQNPRHKITKRGQNVTFRCDPISEHNRLYWYRQTLGQGPEFLTYFQNEAQLEKSRLLSDRFSAERPKGSFSTLEIQRTEQGDSAMYLCASSLGRVNEKLFFGSGTQLSVL.

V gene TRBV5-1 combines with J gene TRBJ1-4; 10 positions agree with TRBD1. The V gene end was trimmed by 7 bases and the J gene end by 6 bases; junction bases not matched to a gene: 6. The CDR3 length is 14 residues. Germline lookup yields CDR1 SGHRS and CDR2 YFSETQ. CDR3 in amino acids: CASSGGQGHEKLFF. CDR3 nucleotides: TGCGCCAGCTCGGGGGGACAGGGGCATGAAAAACTGTTTTTT.

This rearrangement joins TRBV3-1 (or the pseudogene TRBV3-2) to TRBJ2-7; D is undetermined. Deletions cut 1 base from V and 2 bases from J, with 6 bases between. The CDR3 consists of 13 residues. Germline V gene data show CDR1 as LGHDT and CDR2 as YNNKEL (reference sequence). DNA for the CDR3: TGTGCCAGCAGCCAAGGAGGTGCCTACGAGCAGTACTTC. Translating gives CASSQGGAYEQYF.

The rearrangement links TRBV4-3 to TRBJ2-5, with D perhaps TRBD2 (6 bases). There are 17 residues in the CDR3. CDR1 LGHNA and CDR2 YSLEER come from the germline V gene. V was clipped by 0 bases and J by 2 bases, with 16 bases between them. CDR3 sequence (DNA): TGCGCCAGCAGCCAAGACATCGGGACTCAACGGCAAGAGACCCAGTACTTC. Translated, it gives CASSQDIGTQRQETQYF.

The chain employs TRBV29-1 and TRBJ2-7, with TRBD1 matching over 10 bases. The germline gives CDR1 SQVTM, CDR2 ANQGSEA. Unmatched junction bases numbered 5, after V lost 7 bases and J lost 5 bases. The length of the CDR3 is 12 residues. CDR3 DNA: TGCAGCGCGGGACAGGGGCGGCACGAGCAGTACTTC. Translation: CSAGQGRHEQYF.

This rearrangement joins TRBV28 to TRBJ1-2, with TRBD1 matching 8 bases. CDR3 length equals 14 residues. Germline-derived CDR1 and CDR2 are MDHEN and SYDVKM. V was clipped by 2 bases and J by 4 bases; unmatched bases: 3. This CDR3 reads CASSLEDRAYGYTF. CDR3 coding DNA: TGTGCCAGCAGTTTAGAGGACAGGGCCTATGGCTACACCTTC.

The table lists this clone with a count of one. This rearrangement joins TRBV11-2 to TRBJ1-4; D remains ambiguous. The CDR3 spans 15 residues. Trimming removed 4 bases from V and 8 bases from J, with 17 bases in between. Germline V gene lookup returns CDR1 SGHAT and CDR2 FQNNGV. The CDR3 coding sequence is TGTGCCAGCAGCTCACCACTTCTGAGCCGGGAAAAACTGTTTTTT. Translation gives CASSSPLLSREKLFF.

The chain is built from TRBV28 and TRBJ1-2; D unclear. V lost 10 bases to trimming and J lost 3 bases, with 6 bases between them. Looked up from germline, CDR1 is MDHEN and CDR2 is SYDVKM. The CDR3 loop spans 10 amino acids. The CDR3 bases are TGTGCCACCAGCTACTATGGCTACACCTTC. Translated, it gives CATSYYGYTF.

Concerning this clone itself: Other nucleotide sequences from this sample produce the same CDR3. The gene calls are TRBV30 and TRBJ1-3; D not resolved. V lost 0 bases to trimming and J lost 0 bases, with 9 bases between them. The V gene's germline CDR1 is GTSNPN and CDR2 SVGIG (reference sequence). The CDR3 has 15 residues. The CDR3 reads CAWSVVQHSGNTIYF. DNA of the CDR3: TGTGCCTGGAGTGTGGTGCAACACTCTGGAAACACCATATATTTT.

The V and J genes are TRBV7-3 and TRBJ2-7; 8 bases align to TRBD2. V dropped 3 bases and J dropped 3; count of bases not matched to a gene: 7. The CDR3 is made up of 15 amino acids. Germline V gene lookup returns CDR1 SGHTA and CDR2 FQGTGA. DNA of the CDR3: TGTGCCAGCAGCTTCGGCTCGAGCGGGGGCTACGAGCAGTACTTC. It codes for CASSFGSSGGYEQYF.

The CDR3 DNA reads TGTGCCAGCAGTGGCGACAGAAGCTCCTACAATGAGCAGTTCTTC. The encoded protein is CASSGDRSSYNEQFF. The chain recombines TRBV2 with TRBJ2-1; a weak D match, TRBD1 (5 bases). V lost 4 bases and J lost 0, with 10 bases in between. Germline assignment: CDR1 SNHLY and CDR2 FYNNEI. This CDR3 is 15 amino acids long.

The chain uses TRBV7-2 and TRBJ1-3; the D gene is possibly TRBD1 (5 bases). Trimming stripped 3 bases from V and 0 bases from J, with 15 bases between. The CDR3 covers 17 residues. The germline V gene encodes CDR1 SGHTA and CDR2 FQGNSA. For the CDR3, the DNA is TGTGCCAGCAGCTTTAGCGGGGCAGGGCTCTCTGGAAACACCATATATTTT. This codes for CASSFSGAGLSGNTIYF.